This T cell receptor beta chain was identified in a study of blood T cell repertoires in COVID-19. Study summary: The United States, Italy and Spain provided the acute and convalescent COVID-19 samples. Nucleic acid was either cDNA or gDNA, and it came from T cells, B-cell-depleted T cells, or PBMCs.

In the original analysis: Amplification of reference gene primers provided the estimated nucleated cell counts. This table comes from immunoSEQ multiplex PCR, and its TCRdb copy is limited to in-frame clones, with some not included. That table supplies the V and J calls and clone size; D and trimming were determined from the DNA. The sample shows more than 45,000 clones, around 76% of them seen only once. The germline V and J ends were trimmed by 6 bases and 4 bases, with 21 bases remaining between them. CDR3 size: 17 residues. CDR1 KGHDR and CDR2 SFDVKD come from the germline V gene. This TCR came from a human donor in a cohort sampled during active COVID-19. The J gene is TRBJ2-1, the V gene TRBV24-1, with D possibly matching TRBD1 (5 bases). Specimen: peripheral blood. The CDR3 coding sequence is TGTGCCACCAGTCCCAAATGGCAGGGCCGCAAATACAATGAGCAGTTCTTC. This sequence encodes CATSPKWQGRKYNEQFF.